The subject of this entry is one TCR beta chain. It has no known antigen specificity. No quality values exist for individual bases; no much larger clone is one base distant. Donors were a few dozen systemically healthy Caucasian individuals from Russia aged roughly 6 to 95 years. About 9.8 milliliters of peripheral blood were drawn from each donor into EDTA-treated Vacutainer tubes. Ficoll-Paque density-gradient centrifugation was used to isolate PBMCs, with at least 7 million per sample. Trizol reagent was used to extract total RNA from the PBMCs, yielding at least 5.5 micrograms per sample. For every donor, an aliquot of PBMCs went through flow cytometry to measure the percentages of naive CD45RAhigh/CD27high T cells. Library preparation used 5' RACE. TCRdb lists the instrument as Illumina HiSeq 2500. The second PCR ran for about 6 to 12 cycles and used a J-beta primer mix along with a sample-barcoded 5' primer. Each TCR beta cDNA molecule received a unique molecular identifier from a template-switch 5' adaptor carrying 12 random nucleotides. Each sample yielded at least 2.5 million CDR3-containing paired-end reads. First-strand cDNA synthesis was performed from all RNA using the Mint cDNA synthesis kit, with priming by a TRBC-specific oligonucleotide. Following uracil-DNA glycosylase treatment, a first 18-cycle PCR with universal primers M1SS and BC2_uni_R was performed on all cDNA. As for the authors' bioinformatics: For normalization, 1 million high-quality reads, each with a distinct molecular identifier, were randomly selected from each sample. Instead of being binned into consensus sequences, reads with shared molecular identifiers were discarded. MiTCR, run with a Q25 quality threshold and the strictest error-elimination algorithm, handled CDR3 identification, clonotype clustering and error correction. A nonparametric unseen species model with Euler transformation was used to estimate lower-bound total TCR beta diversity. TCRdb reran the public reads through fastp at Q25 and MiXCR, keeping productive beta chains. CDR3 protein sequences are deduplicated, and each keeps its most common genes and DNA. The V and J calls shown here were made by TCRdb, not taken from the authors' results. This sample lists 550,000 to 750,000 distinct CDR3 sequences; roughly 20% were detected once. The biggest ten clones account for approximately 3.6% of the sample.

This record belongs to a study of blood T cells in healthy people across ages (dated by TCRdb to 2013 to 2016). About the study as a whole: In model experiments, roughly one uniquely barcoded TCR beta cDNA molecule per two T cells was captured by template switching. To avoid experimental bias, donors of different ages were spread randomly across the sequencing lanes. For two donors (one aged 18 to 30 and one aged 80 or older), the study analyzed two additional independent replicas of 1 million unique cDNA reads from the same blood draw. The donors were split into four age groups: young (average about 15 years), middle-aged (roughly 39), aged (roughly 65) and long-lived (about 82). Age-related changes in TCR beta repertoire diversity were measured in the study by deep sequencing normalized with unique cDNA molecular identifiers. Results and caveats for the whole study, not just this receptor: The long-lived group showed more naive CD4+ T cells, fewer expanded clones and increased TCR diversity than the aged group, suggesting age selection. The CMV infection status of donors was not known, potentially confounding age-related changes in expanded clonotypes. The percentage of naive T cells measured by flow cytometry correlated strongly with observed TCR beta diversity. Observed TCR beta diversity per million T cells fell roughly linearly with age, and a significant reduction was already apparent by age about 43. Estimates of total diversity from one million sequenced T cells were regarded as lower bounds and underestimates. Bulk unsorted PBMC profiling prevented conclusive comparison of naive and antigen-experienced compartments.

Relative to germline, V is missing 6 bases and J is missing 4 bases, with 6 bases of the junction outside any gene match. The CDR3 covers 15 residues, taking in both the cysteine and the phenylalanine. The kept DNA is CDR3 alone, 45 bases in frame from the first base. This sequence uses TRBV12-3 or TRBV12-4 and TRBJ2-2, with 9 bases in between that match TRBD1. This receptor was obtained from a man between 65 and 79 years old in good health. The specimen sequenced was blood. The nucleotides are TGTGCCAGCAGCCCAGGGACAGGGCCCACCGGGGAGCTGTTTTTT. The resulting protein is CASSPGTGPTGELFF.